A selection of T cell receptor beta chains follows, all from one sample in a study of blood T cell repertoires in COVID-19. Clones were read by immunoSEQ multiplex PCR, and TCRdb kept only the in-frame ones, dropping some. The sample carries a few hundred thousand clones, about nine tenths recorded once. The specimen was peripheral blood. These receptors all stem from a man aged 50 or older with acute or convalescent COVID-19. The CDR3 runs from the conserved cysteine through the conserved F or W. The order of the fields is D gene, J gene, V gene, clone size, CDR3 protein, CDR3 DNA. The D gene is left open where the match is weak. Some rows mark clone size as missing; the rest say once, few, many or name a class of expanded clone.

D: .
J: TRBJ1-6
V: TRBV7-9
size: .
CDR3: CASSLREGAGSPLHF
DNA: TGTGCCAGCAGCTTAAGGGAGGGCGCGGGGTCACCCCTCCACTTT

D: TRBD1
J: TRBJ2-1
V: TRBV30
size: .
CDR3: CASTRDRVREQFF
DNA: TGTGCTTCTACAAGGGACAGGGTACGTGAGCAGTTCTTC

D: TRBD1
J: TRBJ1-5
V: TRBV6-5
size: .
CDR3: CASRTGEHQPQHF
DNA: TGTGCCAGCAGGACAGGGGAGCATCAGCCCCAGCATTTT

D: TRBD1
J: TRBJ1-1
V: TRBV19
size: .
CDR3: CASSIARTGTEAFF
DNA: TGTGCCAGTAGTATAGCCCGGACAGGGACTGAAGCTTTCTTT

D: .
J: TRBJ2-2
V: TRBV7-3
size: once
CDR3: CASSPRRDTGELFF
DNA: TGTGCCAGCAGCCCCCGGCGGGACACCGGGGAGCTGTTTTTT

D: TRBD1
J: TRBJ1-2
V: TRBV5-1
size: few
CDR3: CASSSDRGQSYGYTF
DNA: TGCGCCAGCAGCTCGGACAGGGGGCAAAGCTATGGCTACACCTTC

D: TRBD1
J: TRBJ1-1
V: TRBV10-3
size: .
CDR3: CAISHGQGVGEAFF
DNA: TGTGCCATCAGTCATGGACAGGGGGTGGGGGAAGCTTTCTTT

D: TRBD1
J: TRBJ1-1
V: TRBV20-1
size: few
CDR3: CSASRSGGYTEAFF
DNA: TGCAGTGCTAGTAGGTCAGGGGGGTACACTGAAGCTTTCTTT

D: .
J: TRBJ1-2
V: TRBV29-1
size: .
CDR3: CSVALGAAYGYTF
DNA: TGCAGCGTTGCGTTAGGGGCCGCCTATGGCTACACCTTC

D: .
J: TRBJ1-2
V: TRBV6-5
size: .
CDR3: CASSFRDGYTF
DNA: TGTGCCAGCAGTTTTCGAGATGGCTACACCTTC

D: TRBD1
J: TRBJ2-5
V: TRBV5-6
size: few
CDR3: CASSLVVGTGLEETQYF
DNA: TGTGCCAGCAGCTTGGTGGTTGGGACAGGGTTGGAAGAGACCCAGTACTTC

D: TRBD2
J: TRBJ2-1
V: TRBV7-2
size: .
CDR3: CASSWGGYVEQFF
DNA: TGTGCCAGCAGCTGGGGGGGTTATGTTGAGCAGTTCTTC

D: .
J: TRBJ1-5
V: TRBV19
size: .
CDR3: CASSAGGQPQHF
DNA: TGTGCCAGTAGTGCAGGTGGTCAGCCCCAGCATTTT

D: .
J: TRBJ1-1
V: TRBV5-1
size: .
CDR3: CASSFMGPPEAFF
DNA: TGCGCCAGCAGCTTTATGGGGCCCCCTGAAGCTTTCTTT

D: TRBD1
J: TRBJ2-5
V: TRBV6-6
size: .
CDR3: CASRKQGANGETQYF
DNA: TGTGCCAGCAGAAAACAGGGGGCTAATGGGGAGACCCAGTACTTC

D: .
J: TRBJ2-7
V: TRBV18
size: .
CDR3: CASSPGRGRYEQYF
DNA: TGTGCCAGCTCACCAGGCAGGGGTCGATACGAGCAGTACTTC

D: .
J: TRBJ2-3
V: TRBV14
size: .
CDR3: CASSQQGLLTDTQYF
DNA: TGTGCCAGCAGCCAACAGGGGCTCCTCACAGATACGCAGTATTTT

D: TRBD1
J: TRBJ1-1
V: TRBV10-3
size: .
CDR3: CAISELGTEEGSAFF
DNA: TGTGCCATCAGTGAGTTGGGGACAGAAGAGGGTAGTGCTTTCTTT

D: TRBD1
J: TRBJ1-2
V: TRBV6-5
size: .
CDR3: CASRGQLETNYGYTF
DNA: TGTGCCAGCAGGGGACAGCTTGAGACTAACTATGGCTACACCTTC

D: TRBD1
J: TRBJ1-3
V: TRBV7-6
size: once
CDR3: CASSARDRGVAGNTIYF
DNA: TGTGCCAGCAGCGCCCGGGACAGGGGAGTAGCTGGAAACACCATATATTTT

D: TRBD2
J: TRBJ2-3
V: TRBV19
size: .
CDR3: CASSSALAGYTDTQYF
DNA: TGTGCCAGTAGTTCCGCACTAGCGGGGTACACAGATACGCAGTATTTT

D: .
J: TRBJ1-1
V: TRBV5-1
size: .
CDR3: CASSGGRAAEAFF
DNA: TGCGCCAGCAGCGGCGGGCGGGCCGCTGAAGCTTTCTTT

D: .
J: TRBJ2-1
V: TRBV5-4
size: few
CDR3: CASSPGVDQGGLNEQFF
DNA: TGTGCCAGCAGCCCCGGGGTAGATCAGGGAGGTCTTAATGAGCAGTTCTTC

D: .
J: TRBJ1-1
V: TRBV9
size: .
CDR3: CASSVVGAGRAGPGTEAFF
DNA: TGTGCCAGCAGCGTAGTTGGAGCCGGGAGGGCGGGACCGGGCACTGAAGCTTTCTTT

D: .
J: TRBJ1-1
V: TRBV6-2/TRBV6-3
size: .
CDR3: CASSLQGTEAFF
DNA: TGTGCCAGCAGCCTACAAGGGACAGAAGCTTTCTTT

D: .
J: TRBJ1-2
V: TRBV16
size: .
CDR3: CASSLTANYGYTF
DNA: TGTGCCAGCAGCCTAACAGCCAACTATGGCTACACCTTC

D: TRBD2
J: TRBJ2-3
V: TRBV12-5
size: .
CDR3: CASGNRLATSTDTQYF
DNA: TGTGCTAGTGGTAACCGACTAGCGACTAGCACAGATACGCAGTATTTT

D: .
J: TRBJ1-4
V: TRBV7-2
size: .
CDR3: CASSFQGSGNEKLFF
DNA: TGTGCCAGCAGCTTCCAGGGGAGTGGTAATGAAAAACTGTTTTTT

D: .
J: TRBJ1-4
V: TRBV6-5
size: .
CDR3: CASSNRVPNEKLFF
DNA: TGTGCCAGCAGTAACAGGGTTCCTAATGAAAAACTGTTTTTT

D: TRBD1
J: TRBJ1-2
V: TRBV6-5
size: .
CDR3: CASTPTRDRDYGYTF
DNA: TGTGCCAGCACCCCCACCCGGGACAGGGACTATGGCTACACCTTC

D: .
J: TRBJ1-1
V: TRBV27
size: few
CDR3: CASSRGLYTEAFF
DNA: TGTGCCAGCAGTAGGGGACTCTACACTGAAGCTTTCTTT

D: .
J: TRBJ1-5
V: TRBV11-2
size: .
CDR3: CASSLVAGSNQPQHF
DNA: TGTGCCAGCAGCTTAGTGGCAGGCAGCAATCAGCCCCAGCATTTT

D: TRBD1
J: TRBJ1-5
V: TRBV18
size: .
CDR3: CASSSGQPNWPQHF
DNA: TGTGCCAGCTCATCGGGACAGCCTAATTGGCCCCAGCATTTT

D: .
J: TRBJ1-6
V: TRBV11-2
size: .
CDR3: CASSARGPSSYNSPLHF
DNA: TGTGCCAGCAGCGCCCGGGGTCCGAGCTCCTATAATTCACCCCTCCACTTT

D: .
J: TRBJ1-1
V: TRBV5-1
size: .
CDR3: CASSLRGKDMNTEAFF
DNA: TGCGCCAGCAGCTTGAGGGGCAAGGACATGAACACTGAAGCTTTCTTT

D: .
J: TRBJ1-4
V: TRBV10-2
size: few
CDR3: CASSDVQGSVEKLFF
DNA: TGCGCCAGCAGTGATGTCCAGGGATCTGTTGAAAAACTGTTTTTT

D: TRBD1
J: TRBJ1-1
V: TRBV3-1/TRBV3-2
size: .
CDR3: CASSQLTGTTEAFF
DNA: TGTGCCAGCAGCCAGTTGACAGGGACCACTGAAGCTTTCTTT

D: .
J: TRBJ2-3
V: TRBV25-1
size: .
CDR3: CASSESRRGSTDTQYF
DNA: TGTGCCAGCAGTGAATCGCGGCGGGGAAGCACAGATACGCAGTATTTT

D: .
J: TRBJ1-2
V: TRBV4-1
size: .
CDR3: CASSQANTNTNYGYTF
DNA: TGCGCCAGCAGCCAAGCCAACACTAACACTAACTATGGCTACACCTTC

D: .
J: TRBJ1-1
V: TRBV3-1/TRBV3-2
size: .
CDR3: CASSQVGRGTEAFF
DNA: TGTGCCAGCAGCCAAGTCGGCAGGGGCACTGAAGCTTTCTTT

D: .
J: TRBJ2-7
V: TRBV18
size: .
CDR3: CASSPLATGSYEQYF
DNA: TGTGCCAGCTCACCACTCGCCACAGGTTCCTACGAGCAGTACTTC

D: TRBD2
J: TRBJ2-3
V: TRBV3-1/TRBV3-2
size: .
CDR3: CASSRLAGGQDTQYF
DNA: TGTGCCAGCAGCCGCTTAGCGGGGGGGCAAGATACGCAGTATTTT